The TCR beta chain described here comes from a study of blood T cell repertoires in COVID-19 (dated by TCRdb to about 2020). For context, the study as a whole: Samples covering the acute and convalescent phases of COVID-19 were provided by collaborators in the United States, Italy and Spain. The prospective study material was composed of cDNA or gDNA derived from T cells, B-cell-depleted T cells, or PBMCs. The dataset comprised deeply sampled blood TCRbeta repertoires from subjects exposed to, actively infected with, or recovered from COVID-19. The repertoires were released in a freely available public database meant as a resource for research on the immune response to SARS-CoV-2. Samples came from the ongoing ImmuneRACE study (first 160 participants) plus 1,254 subjects from 6 global collaborators. The sample metadata nearly always contained a de-identified subject ID, COVID-19 status, age in years and sex. Where available, HLA class I and class II types were obtained from metadata supplied by the sample provider rather than from assay-based typing. Points the paper makes about the study in general: How much clinical and demographic metadata was included differed by source and by participant, and the metadata was provided uncurated.

The immunoSEQ Assay, a bias-controlled multiplex PCR, was used to amplify TCRbeta CDR3 regions from genomic DNA. From the authors' description of their analysis: Nucleated cell counts per sample were estimated from amplification of reference gene primers within the assay. Sequence reads were collapsed and filtered to measure the absolute abundance of every unique TCRbeta CDR3 rearrangement. For each sample, productive Simpson clonality was calculated as the square root of Simpson's diversity index over productive rearrangements. TCRdb obtained this table from immuneACCESS and retained in-frame rearrangements with V and J assigned. These tables miss some clones; where compared with another copy, unresolved V genes account for less than half of the shortfall, and the remainder is unexplained. V and J calls and clone size follow that table, whereas D and trimming were derived from the DNA. A total of more than 250,000 clones appear in this sample, 70% to 90% of them only once. The ten most abundant clones make up about 5.4% of the sample.

Participants in the prospective study were enrolled through a virtual design, were aged about 18 to 100 years, and lived in roughly 24 United States geographic areas. In the prospective study, cohorts were assigned on the basis of participant-reported clinical history obtained from a screening survey and a study questionnaire. Recovered participants in ImmuneRACE Cohort 3 were defined as having two consecutive negative NP/OP PCR tests, clearance from a healthcare professional, or resolution of symptoms. In the prospective study, mobile phlebotomists collected whole blood, serum and a nasopharyngeal or oropharyngeal swab from each participant. Over a roughly 2-month period, participants in the prospective study had the option of providing additional blood draws and questionnaires. Before DNA extraction, prospective study blood samples were shipped either frozen or at room temperature. There are 14 amino acids in the CDR3, from cysteine to phenylalanine inclusive. The DNA shown is the 42-base CDR3, in frame from base 1. Sequences LNHDA (CDR1) and SQIVND (CDR2) are obtained from the germline V gene (reference sequence). V trim: 6 bases; J trim: 7 bases; unmatched bases: 9.

About this clone itself: Its cognate antigen has yet to be identified. No base quality information exists; no much larger clone differs at one position.

Recombination linked TRBV19 to TRBJ1-5; a stretch of 7 junction bases matches TRBD1. The TCR was taken from a woman under 40 who had recovered from COVID-19. Source material: PBMCs or T cells enriched from blood (not recorded which). The CDR3 region reads CASSSGGFGQPQHF. DNA sequence: TGTGCCAGTAGCTCAGGGGGTTTCGGGCAGCCCCAGCATTTT. The reference TRBV19 and TRBJ1-5 proteins fill in what lies around the CDR3, so the full variable domain reads DGGITQSPKYLFRKEGQNVTLSCEQNLNHDAMYWYRQDPGQGLRLIYYSQIVNDFQKGDIAEGYSVSREKKESFPLTVTSAQKNPTAFYLCASSSGGFGQPQHFGDGTRLSIL.